This T cell receptor (beta chain) comes out of a study of T cell responses to AZD1222 COVID-19 vaccine. Study-level information: Recipients boosted at about 4 weeks or about 12 weeks are pooled. Overall study results and limits: Spike-specific TCR breadth and depth both grew after two AZD1222 doses. The donors showed a predominance of white British ancestry and of females, with possible underestimation of clonal diversity. Among vaccine-associated CD4 TCRs, coverage spanned spike, with dominance at 160-218 and 743-854.

On this clone: Its specificity is unknown.

The protocol was immunoSEQ multiplex PCR, while the TCRdb copy is restricted to in-frame clones and leaves out a portion. This table holds nearly 110,000 clones, under 90% found once. Trimming stripped 1 base from V and 2 bases from J, with 9 bases between. Germline CDR1 SGHAT, CDR2 FQNNGV. The CDR3 length is 15 residues. This clonotype was obtained from an adult in good health. V is TRBV11-2 and J is TRBJ1-5, with D perhaps matching TRBD1 (5 bases). The source was peripheral blood, collected on day 0 of AZD1222 vaccination. In DNA, the CDR3 is TGTGCCAGCAGCTTAGGGGGCGCGGGCAATCAGCCCCAGCATTTT. Translated, it gives CASSLGGAGNQPQHF.